The 18 T cell receptor beta chains given below trace back to one sample, sequenced in a study of shared clonotypes between healthy human individuals (TCRdb year 2020). The receptor library was made with the immunoSEQ multiplex PCR assay. Here the immuneACCESS table is served through TCRdb, limited to in-frame sequences with V and J called. Missing clones are a known gap in these copies; in checked studies unresolved V genes cover under half, and the rest lacks a known reason. This sample holds a few million clones; around 92% were observed only once. In total, the top ten clones hold 0.3% to 0.45% of the sample. The source material was naive CD4+ T cells from PBMCs. The cell subset or site label corresponds to: CD45RA+ positively selected. These receptors were taken from a man younger than 35 in good health. Some clones in this sample may be carry-over from other donors' samples.

V usage is TRBV30 and J usage is TRBJ2-5, with TRBD2 identical over 7 bases. Germline CDR1 is GTSNPN and CDR2 is SVGIG (reference sequence). The junction had 10 bases not matched to a gene; V was cut back by 5 bases and J by 7 bases. This CDR3 has 13 residues. This CDR3 is CAWASGRAGTQYF. The CDR3 DNA follows: TGTGCCTGGGCTAGCGGAAGGGCTGGGACCCAGTACTTC.

The rearrangement links TRBV18 to TRBJ2-7; D call uncertain. Trimming stripped 2 bases from V and 3 bases from J, with 14 bases between. Per the germline V gene, CDR1 is KGHSH and CDR2 is LQKENI. The CDR3 runs to 15 residues. In DNA form, the CDR3 reads TGTGCCAGCTCACCAGCAGATAGGGCCGACTACGAGCAGTACTTC. Its translation is CASSPADRADYEQYF.

This chain uses TRBV19 with TRBJ2-7, with a weak D call TRBD2 (6 bases). The CDR3 runs to 15 residues. In germline, CDR1 is LNHDA, CDR2 SQIVND (reference sequence). Trimming cost V 4 bases and J 2 bases, with 15 bases left between them. DNA for the CDR3: TGTGCCAGTAGTAACCCAGCGGGCCTTGCCTACGAGCAGTACTTC. It codes for CASSNPAGLAYEQYF.

V is TRBV5-4 and J is TRBJ1-1; unclear D gene. The germline V gene encodes CDR1 SGHNT and CDR2 YYREEE (reference sequence). The CDR3 extends over 17 amino acids. V gave up 0 bases and J gave up 0 bases, with 15 bases separating them. This CDR3 reads CASSLAPLSTMNTEAFF. The CDR3 bases are TGTGCCAGCAGCTTGGCCCCTTTGAGTACTATGAACACTGAAGCTTTCTTT.

The V and J genes are TRBV7-9 and TRBJ2-7; D might be TRBD2 (6 bases). The germline V gene has CDR1 SEHNR and CDR2 FQNEAQ (reference sequence). V shed 3 bases and J shed 7 bases, with 7 bases lying between them. This CDR3 has 11 residues. This chain's CDR3 is CASSFAGEQYF. Here the CDR3 DNA reads TGTGCCAGCAGCTTCGCGGGGGAGCAGTACTTC.

This chain connects TRBV5-1 to TRBJ2-1; D is tentatively TRBD1 or TRBD2 (5 bases each). From germline, CDR1 is SGHRS and CDR2 YFSETQ. V was pared by 0 bases and J by 5 bases, with 12 bases between. The CDR3 runs to 15 residues. This chain's CDR3 is CASSLVSRGDNEQFF. DNA for the CDR3: TGCGCCAGCAGCTTGGTGTCTAGAGGGGACAATGAGCAGTTCTTC. Full variable domain (missing parts from reference TRBV5-1 and TRBJ2-1): KAGVTQTPRYLIKTRGQQVTLSCSPISGHRSVSWYQQTPGQGLQFLFEYFSETQRNKGNFPGRFSGRQFSNSRSEMNVSTLELGDSALYLCASSLVSRGDNEQFFGPGTRLTVL.

The rearrangement uses TRBV4-3 and TRBJ2-5, with 15 nucleotides matching TRBD2. Germline CDR1 reads LGHNA; CDR2 reads YSLEER. The CDR3 runs 19 residues. V gave up 0 bases and J gave up 4 bases; unmatched junction bases: 9. The CDR3 sequence: CASSQDTRTSGRAVETQYF. CDR3 coding DNA: TGCGCCAGCAGCCAAGATACTCGGACTAGCGGGAGGGCCGTAGAGACCCAGTACTTC.

This sequence joins TRBV19 and TRBJ2-3, with D uncertain. V was trimmed by 5 bases and J by 5 bases, leaving 17 bases between them. CDR3 length: 15 residues. Germline-derived CDR1 and CDR2 are LNHDA and SQIVND (reference sequence). Here the CDR3 reads CASSSRTHLGDTQYF. The DNA for the CDR3 is TGTGCCAGTAGTTCCAGGACGCACCTGGGAGATACGCAGTATTTT.

V is TRBV14 and J is TRBJ2-2; D could derive from TRBD1 or TRBD2 (5 bases each). The CDR3 extends over 17 amino acids. Trimming took off 5 bases at V and 5 bases at J, with 21 bases between the two ends. The germline CDR1 and CDR2 sequences are SGHDN and FVKESK. The CDR3: CASSSTSGLWGTGELFF. Here the CDR3 DNA reads TGTGCCAGCAGCTCAACGTCCGGGCTCTGGGGGACCGGGGAGCTGTTTTTT.

The J gene is TRBJ1-5, the V gene TRBV5-5; D is undetermined. Trimming left V 5 bases short and J 3 bases short, with 12 bases between. The germline gives CDR1 SGHKS, CDR2 YYEKEE (reference sequence). There are 14 residues in the CDR3. The chain's CDR3 is CASSLVLINQPQHF. Written as DNA, the CDR3 is TGTGCCAGCAGTCTGGTCCTCATCAATCAGCCCCAGCATTTT.

The chain couples TRBV5-1 to TRBJ2-7, with 8 bases identical to TRBD2. Germline CDR1 is SGHRS and CDR2 is YFSETQ. V dropped 4 bases and J dropped 2; count of bases not matched to a gene: 14. The CDR3 contains 17 residues. CDR3 region: CASSPQVMIAGTYEQYF. CDR3 bases: TGCGCCAGCAGCCCACAAGTGATGATAGCGGGAACCTACGAGCAGTACTTC.

Regarding this clone: This sample also contains other DNA sequences that code for the same CDR3. The chain has TRBV5-1 and TRBJ2-7; tentative D call: TRBD1 (6 bases). The germline gives CDR1 SGHRS, CDR2 YFSETQ. The CDR3 totals 14 residues. Trimming removed 0 bases at V and 3 bases at J, with 10 bases between. The CDR3 spells CASSLDGQNYEQYF. For the CDR3, the DNA is TGCGCCAGCAGCTTGGACGGACAGAACTACGAGCAGTACTTC.

The chain couples TRBV30 to TRBJ2-7; TRBD1 matches 8 bases. Germline loops: CDR1 GTSNPN, CDR2 SVGIG (reference sequence). After removal of 5 bases from V and 0 bases from J, the junction contained 6 bases not matched to a gene. The CDR3 runs 14 residues. CDR3: CAWAGGQFSYEQYF. As DNA, the CDR3 is TGTGCCTGGGCAGGGGGCCAATTCTCCTACGAGCAGTACTTC.

This clone was seen just once. The rearrangement uses TRBV19 and TRBJ1-5, with 7 bases that match TRBD1. Germline assignment: CDR1 LNHDA and CDR2 SQIVND (reference sequence). With 4 bases clipped from V and 7 bases from J, the junction kept 4 bases outside the gene matches. The CDR3 runs to 13 residues. The CDR3 loop is CASSNLGGQPQHF. CDR3 DNA: TGTGCCAGTAGTAACCTAGGGGGCCAGCCCCAGCATTTT.

The rearrangement joins TRBV28 to TRBJ1-1; D possibly corresponds to TRBD1 (6 bases). The ends were cut back, 3 bases at V and 0 bases at J, with 14 bases in the middle. Per germline, CDR1 MDHEN and CDR2 SYDVKM. CDR3 length: 16 residues. This chain's CDR3 is CASSFLGAILNTEAFF. DNA for the CDR3: TGTGCCAGCAGTTTCCTGGGGGCCATTTTGAACACTGAAGCTTTCTTT.

On this clone itself: The same CDR3 is also encoded by other DNA sequences in this sample. The rearrangement joins TRBV30 to TRBJ2-3; D gene ambiguous. Germline V lookup: CDR1 GTSNPN, CDR2 SVGIG (reference sequence). This CDR3 contains 13 residues. V was cut by 0 bases and J by 0 bases, with 4 bases left in between. CDR3 residues: CAWSVRSTDTQYF. CDR3 nucleotides: TGTGCCTGGAGTGTACGCAGCACAGATACGCAGTATTTT.

The J gene is TRBJ2-7, the V gene TRBV27; 9 positions agree with TRBD2. The CDR3 runs to 14 residues. With 6 bases clipped from V and 2 bases from J, the junction kept 5 bases outside the gene matches. In germline, CDR1 is MNHEY, CDR2 SMNVEV (reference sequence). The CDR3 nucleotides read TGTGCCAGCAGGGTGACTAGCGGAACCTACGAGCAGTACTTC. Translated: CASRVTSGTYEQYF.

The gene calls are TRBV25-1 and TRBJ2-1; D remains ambiguous. Germline V gene sequence: CDR1 MGHDK, CDR2 SYGVNS. V was trimmed by 2 bases and J by 5 bases, leaving 16 bases between them. The CDR3 spans 16 residues. DNA of the CDR3: TGTGCCAGCAGTGAAATTGGGATCGTTGGCGACAATGAGCAGTTCTTC. Translated, it gives CASSEIGIVGDNEQFF.